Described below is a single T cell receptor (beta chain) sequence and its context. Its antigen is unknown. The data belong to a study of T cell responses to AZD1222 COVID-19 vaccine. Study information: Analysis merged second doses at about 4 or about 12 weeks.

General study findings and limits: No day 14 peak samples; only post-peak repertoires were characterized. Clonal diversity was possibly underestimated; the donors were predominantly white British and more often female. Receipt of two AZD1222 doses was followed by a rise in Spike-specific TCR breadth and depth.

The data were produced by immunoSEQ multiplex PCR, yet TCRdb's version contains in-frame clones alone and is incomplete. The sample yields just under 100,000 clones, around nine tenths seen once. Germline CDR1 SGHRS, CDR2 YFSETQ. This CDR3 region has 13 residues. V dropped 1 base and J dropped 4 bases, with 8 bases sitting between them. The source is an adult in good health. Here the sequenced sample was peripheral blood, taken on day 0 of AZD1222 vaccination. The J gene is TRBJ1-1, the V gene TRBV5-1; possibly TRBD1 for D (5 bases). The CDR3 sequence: CASSLWQGTEAFF. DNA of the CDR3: TGCGCCAGCAGCTTGTGGCAGGGCACTGAAGCTTTCTTT.